The present entry profiles one T cell receptor beta chain with its context. Its antigen is as yet unknown. These data belong to a study of identifying expanded T cells in peripheral blood. Study-wide results and caveats: Across healthy donors, higher total template counts meant significantly greater approximately 2-week count variance. About 1.2 clones differed between technical replicates, versus about 15 and 19 over time.

Sequencing was performed with immunoSEQ multiplex PCR; in TCRdb, only in-frame clones are kept and a portion is missing. The sample lists 55,000 to 80,000 clones, about 85% occurring once. This clonotype originated in a person between 18 and 75 years old in good health. Material for sequencing was blood.

CDR3 in amino acids: CASSSPRASGSNSYNEQFF. In DNA, the CDR3 is TGCGCCAGCAGCTCCCCCAGGGCTAGCGGGAGTAACTCCTACAATGAGCAGTTCTTC. The gene calls are TRBV5-1 and TRBJ2-1; 10 positions match TRBD2. The CDR3 contains 19 residues. Trimming at V came to 3 bases and at J to 0 bases, leaving 12 bases not matched to a gene. Germline V gene data show CDR1 as SGHRS and CDR2 as YFSETQ.